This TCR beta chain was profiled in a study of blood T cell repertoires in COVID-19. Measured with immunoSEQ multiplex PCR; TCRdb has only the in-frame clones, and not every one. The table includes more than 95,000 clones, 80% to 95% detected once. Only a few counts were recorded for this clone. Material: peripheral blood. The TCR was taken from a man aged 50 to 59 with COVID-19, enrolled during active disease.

Here the CDR3 DNA reads TGTGCCACCAGTGGTGCGGACAGTATGCCTTGGGGCTATGGCTACACCTTC. This codes for CATSGADSMPWGYGYTF. This chain connects TRBV24-1 to TRBJ1-2, with a weak D call TRBD1 (6 bases). The CDR3 has 17 amino acids. V was pared by 5 bases and J by 4 bases, with 22 bases between. Germline-derived CDR1 and CDR2 are KGHDR and SFDVKD.